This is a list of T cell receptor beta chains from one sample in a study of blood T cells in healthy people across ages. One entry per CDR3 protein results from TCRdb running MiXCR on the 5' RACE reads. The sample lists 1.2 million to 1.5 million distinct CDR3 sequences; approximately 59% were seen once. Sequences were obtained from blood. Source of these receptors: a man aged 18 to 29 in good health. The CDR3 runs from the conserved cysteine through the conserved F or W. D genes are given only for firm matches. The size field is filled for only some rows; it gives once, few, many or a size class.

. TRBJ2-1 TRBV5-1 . TGCGCCAGCAGCTTCCCGCCGGGAGACAATGAGCAGTTCTTC CASSFPPGDNEQFF
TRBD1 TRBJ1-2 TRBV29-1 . TGCAGCGTTGTGAATTTAGAAGGACAGGGGGCGAACTATGGCTACACCTTC CSVVNLEGQGANYGYTF
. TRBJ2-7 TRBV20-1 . TGCAGTGCTAGAGTTTATCGGGGGCAGAACGAGCAGTACTTC CSARVYRGQNEQYF
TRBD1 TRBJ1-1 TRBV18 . TGTGCCAGCTCACCTGGACAGGATCGGTTGTACACTGAAGCTTTCTTT CASSPGQDRLYTEAFF
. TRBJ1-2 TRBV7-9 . TGTGCCAGCATGAGCGGAGCTAACTATGGCTACACCTTC CASMSGANYGYTF
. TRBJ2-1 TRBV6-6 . TGTGCCAGCACTTCGGGATTCCATGAGCAGTTCTTC CASTSGFHEQFF
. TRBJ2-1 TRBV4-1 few TGCGCCAGCAGCCAATTCCGAGACAATGAGCAGTTCTTC CASSQFRDNEQFF
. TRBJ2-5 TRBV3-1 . TGTGCCAGCAGCCCCCTGGGGGGAGTAGAGACCCAGTACTTC CASSPLGGVETQYF
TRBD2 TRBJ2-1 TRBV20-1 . TGCAGTGCTAGGCTGACTAGCGGGGGGGCCTGGTCCTACAATGAGCAGTTCTTC CSARLTSGGAWSYNEQFF
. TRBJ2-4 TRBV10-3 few TGTGCCATCAGTGAGTCGACCGTCCCACAGAGGCTAGTCAAAAACATTCAGTACTTC CAISESTVPQRLVKNIQYF
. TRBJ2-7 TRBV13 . TGTGCCAGAAGCATAATGGGACGGACCTACGAGCAGTACTTC CARSIMGRTYEQYF
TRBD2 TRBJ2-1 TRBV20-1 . TGCAGTGCTAGAGATGACGCGGGAGGTTACAATGAGCAGTTCTTC CSARDDAGGYNEQFF
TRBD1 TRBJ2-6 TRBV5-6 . TGTGCCAGCAGCTTGGCGAGACAGGGGATCTCTGGGGCCAACGTCCTGACTTTC CASSLARQGISGANVLTF
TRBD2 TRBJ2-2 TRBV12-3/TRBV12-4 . TGTGCCAGCAGTTACCGGCTAGCGGGAGTTACCGGGGAGCTGTTTTTT CASSYRLAGVTGELFF
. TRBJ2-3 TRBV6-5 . TGTGCCAGCAGCTTCGGAGGGGGGAGAACAGATACGCAGTATTTT CASSFGGGRTDTQYF
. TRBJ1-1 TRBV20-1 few TGCAGTGCTGCCCCCCGAGCTCTAAACACTGAAGCTTTCTTT CSAAPRALNTEAFF
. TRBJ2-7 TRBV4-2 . TGTGCCAGCCCTCCTATAGTCTACGAGCAGTACTTC CASPPIVYEQYF
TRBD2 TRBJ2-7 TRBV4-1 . TGCGCCAGCAGCCAGTTAGCGGGAGGTACCTACGAGCAGTACTTC CASSQLAGGTYEQYF
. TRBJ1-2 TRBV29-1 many TGCAGCGTTGCTGATGTATGGGGCTATGGCTACACCTTC CSVADVWGYGYTF
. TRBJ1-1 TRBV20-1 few TGCAGTCCGCGAGGGGGGAACACTGAAGCTTTCTTT CSPRGGNTEAFF
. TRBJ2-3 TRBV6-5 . TGTGCCAGCAGACCCAACCGGGACCGCCAAGGGGATACGCAGTATTTT CASRPNRDRQGDTQYF
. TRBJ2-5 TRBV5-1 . TGCGCCAGCAGAGAGCGGTTAAATGAGCAGTACTTC CASRERLNEQYF
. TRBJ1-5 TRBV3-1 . TGTGCCAGCAGCCCCCTGGGGGTTGGGAATCAGCCCCAGCATTTT CASSPLGVGNQPQHF
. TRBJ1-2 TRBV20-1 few TGCAGTGCTGCCCAAGGTGGCTACACCTTC CSAAQGGYTF
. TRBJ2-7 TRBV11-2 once TGTGCCAGTAGCCCAGGGGTAGAGTCGGGCGAGCAGTACTTC CASSPGVESGEQYF
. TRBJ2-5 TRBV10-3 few TGTGCCATCAGTGAGTCGGAATTACAAGAGACCCAGTACTTC CAISESELQETQYF
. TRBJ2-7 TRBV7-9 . TGTGCCAGCAGCTTAGCGACATTCGAGCAGTACTTC CASSLATFEQYF
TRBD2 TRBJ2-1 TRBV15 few TGTGCCACCAGCAGAGATTCGACTAGCAGGTTCAATGAGCAGTTTTTC CATSRDSTSRFNEQFF
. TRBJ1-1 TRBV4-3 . TGCGCCAGCAGCCAAGCCCTTATGACGGCCACTGAAGCTTTCTTT CASSQALMTATEAFF
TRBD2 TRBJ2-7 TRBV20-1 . TGCAGTGCTAGACTAGCGGGAGGTTCGTACTTC CSARLAGGSYF
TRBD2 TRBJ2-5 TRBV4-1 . TGCGCCAGCAGCCATGATCGTTTGCGGACTAGTCGGAATTCCGTGCAGTACTTC CASSHDRLRTSRNSVQYF
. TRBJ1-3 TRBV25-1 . TGTGCCAGCAGTTCACGAGGAGGGATCTCTGGAAACACCATATATTTT CASSSRGGISGNTIYF
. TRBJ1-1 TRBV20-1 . TGCAGCACCCTGCGAGGGGGGGCGCCTGCTGAAGCTTTCTTT CSTLRGGAPAEAFF
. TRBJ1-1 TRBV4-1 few TGCGCCAGCAAAAGGGTCGCGACAGCTAACACTGAAGCTTTCTTT CASKRVATANTEAFF
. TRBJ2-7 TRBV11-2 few TGTGCCGACACAGGATCAACCTACGAGCAGTACTTC CADTGSTYEQYF
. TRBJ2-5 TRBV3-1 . TGTGCCAGCAGCCACCTACGGCTAGTCCAAGAGACCCAGTACTTC CASSHLRLVQETQYF
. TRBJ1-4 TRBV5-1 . TGCGCCAGCAGCTTCTGGCAGTGGGGAAGGACTAATGAAAAACTGTTTTTT CASSFWQWGRTNEKLFF
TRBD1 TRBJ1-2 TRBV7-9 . TGTGCCAGCAGTTTAGGATTGCAGGGGGAGGATGGCTACACCTTC CASSLGLQGEDGYTF
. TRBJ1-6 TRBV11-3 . TGTGCCAGCAGCTTTGGGTACGGGTCACCCCTCCACTTT CASSFGYGSPLHF
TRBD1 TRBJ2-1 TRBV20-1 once TGCAGTGCTAGACCCCCGGACAGGGGGAACTACAATGAGCAGTTCTTC CSARPPDRGNYNEQFF
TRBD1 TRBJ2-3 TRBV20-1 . TGCAGTGCCGCGGACAGGCTCATTAGCACAGATACGCAGTATTTT CSAADRLISTDTQYF
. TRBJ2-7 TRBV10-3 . TGTGCCATCAGTGAGTCTGGCGGTTCGGGGAATGAGCAGTACTTC CAISESGGSGNEQYF
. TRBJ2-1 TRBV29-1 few TGCAGCGTTGAAGATAAACAGCCCTACAATGAGCAGTTCTTC CSVEDKQPYNEQFF
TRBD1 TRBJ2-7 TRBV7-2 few TGTGCCAGCAGCTTAGGCCCTGGGACAGGGTCACGCCTAAGCTCCTACGAGCAGTACTTC CASSLGPGTGSRLSSYEQYF
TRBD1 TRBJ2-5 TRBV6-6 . TGTGCCAGCAGTTACTCGCGACAGGGGAACCAAGAGACCCAGTACTTC CASSYSRQGNQETQYF
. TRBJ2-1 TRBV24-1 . TGTGCCACCAGTGGTTTACCTGGCAGGCCCTCAAATGAGCAGTTCTTC CATSGLPGRPSNEQFF
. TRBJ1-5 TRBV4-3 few TGCGCCAGCAGCCAGACGGTCCGTGGGCCCCAGCATTTT CASSQTVRGPQHF
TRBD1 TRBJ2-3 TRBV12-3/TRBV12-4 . TGTGCCAGCAGCCGAGGGGACAGATCGGCGCAGTATTTT CASSRGDRSAQYF